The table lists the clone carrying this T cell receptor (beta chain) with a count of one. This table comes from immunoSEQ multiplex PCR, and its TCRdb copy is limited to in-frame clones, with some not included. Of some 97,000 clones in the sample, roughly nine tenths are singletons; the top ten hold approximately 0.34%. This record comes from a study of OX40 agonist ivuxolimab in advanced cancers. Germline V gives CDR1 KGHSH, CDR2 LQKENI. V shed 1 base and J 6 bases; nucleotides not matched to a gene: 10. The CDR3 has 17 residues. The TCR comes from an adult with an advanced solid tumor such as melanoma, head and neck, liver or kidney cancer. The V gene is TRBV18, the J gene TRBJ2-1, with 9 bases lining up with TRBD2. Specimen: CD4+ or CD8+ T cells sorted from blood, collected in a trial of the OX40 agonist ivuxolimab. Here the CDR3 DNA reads TGTGCCAGCTCACCACTTACGCCCGGGACTAGCAGCAATGAGCAGTTCTTC. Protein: CASSPLTPGTSSNEQFF.